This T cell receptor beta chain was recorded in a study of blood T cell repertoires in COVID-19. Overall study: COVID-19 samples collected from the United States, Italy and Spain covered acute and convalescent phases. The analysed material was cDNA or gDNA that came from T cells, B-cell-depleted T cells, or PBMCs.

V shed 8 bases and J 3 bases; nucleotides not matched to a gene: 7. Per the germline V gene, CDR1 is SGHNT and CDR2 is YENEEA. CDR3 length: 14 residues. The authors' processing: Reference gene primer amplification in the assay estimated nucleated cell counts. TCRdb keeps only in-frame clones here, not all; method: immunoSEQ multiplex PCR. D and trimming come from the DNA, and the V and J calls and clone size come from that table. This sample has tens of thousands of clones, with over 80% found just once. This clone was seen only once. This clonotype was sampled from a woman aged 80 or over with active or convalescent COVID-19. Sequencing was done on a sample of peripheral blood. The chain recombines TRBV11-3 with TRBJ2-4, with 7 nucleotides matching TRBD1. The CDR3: CASQNRDSKNIQYF. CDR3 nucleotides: TGTGCCAGCCAGAACCGGGACAGCAAAAACATTCAGTACTTC.